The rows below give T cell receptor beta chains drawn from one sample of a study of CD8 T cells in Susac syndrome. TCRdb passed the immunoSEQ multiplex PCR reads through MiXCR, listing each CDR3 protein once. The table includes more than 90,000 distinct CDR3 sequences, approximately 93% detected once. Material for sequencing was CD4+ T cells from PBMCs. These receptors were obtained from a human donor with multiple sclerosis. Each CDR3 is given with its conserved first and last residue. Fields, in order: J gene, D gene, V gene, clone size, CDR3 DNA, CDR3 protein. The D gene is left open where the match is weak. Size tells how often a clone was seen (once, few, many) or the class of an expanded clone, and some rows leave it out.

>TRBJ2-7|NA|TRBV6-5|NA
TGTGCCAGCAGTTACCAAGGCAGGGTCTGGGAGCAGTACTTC
CASSYQGRVWEQYF
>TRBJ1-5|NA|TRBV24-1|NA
TGTGCCACCAGTGATCCCACGTTATCGGGGCCCCAGCATTTT
CATSDPTLSGPQHF
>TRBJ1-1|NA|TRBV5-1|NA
TGCGCCAGCAGCTTGAGCTCCACTGAAGCTTTCTTT
CASSLSSTEAFF
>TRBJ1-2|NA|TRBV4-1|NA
TGCGCCAGCAGCCAAGGCGGAGTCGGGCGGTATGGCTACACCTTC
CASSQGGVGRYGYTF
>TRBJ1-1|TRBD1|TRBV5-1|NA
TGCGCCAGCAGCCCCCAGGGGGCACGCACTGAAGCTTTCTTT
CASSPQGARTEAFF
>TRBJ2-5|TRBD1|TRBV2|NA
TGTGCCAGCAATCTGGGACAGATCCAAGAGACCCAGTACTTC
CASNLGQIQETQYF
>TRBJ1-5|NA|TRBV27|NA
TGTGCCAGCAGAAGGGCGGAGGCGGTTGGCAATCAGCCCCAGCATTTT
CASRRAEAVGNQPQHF
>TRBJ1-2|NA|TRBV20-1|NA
TGCAGTGCCCAGCAACAGGATCTTGGCTACACCTTC
CSAQQQDLGYTF
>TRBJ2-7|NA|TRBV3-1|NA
TGTGCCAGCAGCCAAGATACGGTAGCCGGGACTTACGAGCAGTACTTC
CASSQDTVAGTYEQYF
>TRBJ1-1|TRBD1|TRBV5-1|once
TGCGCCAGCAGCTATGGGACAGGGGCTAAGAACACTGAAGCTTTCTTT
CASSYGTGAKNTEAFF
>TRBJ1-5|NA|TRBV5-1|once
TGCGCCAGCTCCTCAGGGGATCGCAATCAGCCCCAGCATTTT
CASSSGDRNQPQHF
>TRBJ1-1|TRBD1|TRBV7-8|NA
TGTGCCAGCACCAAGGACAGGGGGAACACTGAAGCTTTCTTT
CASTKDRGNTEAFF
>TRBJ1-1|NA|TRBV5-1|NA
TGCGCCAGCAGCTTTAAGGGAGGGAACACTGAAGCTTTCTTT
CASSFKGGNTEAFF
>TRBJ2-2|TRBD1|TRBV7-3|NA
TGTGCCAGCAGCCAGATACAGGGGGCTATAGCGAACACCGGGGAGCTGTTTTTT
CASSQIQGAIANTGELFF
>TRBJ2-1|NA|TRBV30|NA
TGTGCCTGGGTGGGGGGGGCCCCCTACAATGAGCAGTTCTTC
CAWVGGAPYNEQFF
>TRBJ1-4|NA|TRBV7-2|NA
TGTGCCAGCAGCCTAGAGCAGACAGCTATTAATGAAAAACTGTTTTTT
CASSLEQTAINEKLFF
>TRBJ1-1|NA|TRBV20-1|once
TGCAGCGCCCCTCGACAGCCGAACACTGAAGCTTTCTTT
CSAPRQPNTEAFF
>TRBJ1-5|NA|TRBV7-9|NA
TGTGCCAGCAGCTTAGTCAGCGGGGGGCGCGGTCAGCCCCAGCATTTT
CASSLVSGGRGQPQHF
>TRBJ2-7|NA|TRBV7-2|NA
TGTGCCAGCAGCTTAGTGATTGACAGAGCCTACGAGCAGTACTTC
CASSLVIDRAYEQYF
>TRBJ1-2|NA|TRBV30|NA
TGTGCCTGGACCCGCTCCGGGACCCACTTGGGCTACACCTTC
CAWTRSGTHLGYTF